Presented here are 18 T cell receptor beta chains from one specimen sequenced in a study of PD-1 blockade in classical Hodgkin lymphoma. TCRdb keeps only in-frame clones here, not all; method: immunoSEQ multiplex PCR. Of 15,000 to 20,000 clones in the sample, about four fifths were seen once. Each of the patients experienced relapse following autologous stem cell transplantation, and their brentuximab vedotin exposure differed. Specimen: peripheral blood mononuclear cells (PBMCs), collected at baseline. Receptors originate from a human donor with classical Hodgkin lymphoma.

The gene calls are TRBV7-2 and TRBJ1-2; no definite D call. Trimming removed 3 bases from V and 3 bases from J, with 5 bases in between. The CDR3 runs 12 residues. Germline CDR1 is SGHTA and CDR2 is FQGNSA. CDR3 region: CASSFTDYGYTF. The CDR3 DNA sequence: TGTGCCAGCAGCTTTACAGACTATGGCTACACCTTC.

This clone was picked up one time. The chain recombines TRBV7-6 with TRBJ1-4; perhaps TRBD1 as D (6 bases). V was shortened by 2 bases and J by 5 bases, with 12 bases between the two germline ends. CDR3 length: 15 amino acids. Germline-derived CDR1 and CDR2 are SGHVS and FNYEAQ. The CDR3 reads CASSLLNRVNEKLFF. CDR3 sequence (DNA): TGTGCCAGCAGCTTATTAAACAGGGTAAATGAAAAACTGTTTTTT. The full variable domain, rest sourced from reference TRBV7-6 and TRBJ1-4, is GAGVSQSPRYKVTKRGQDVALRCDPISGHVSLYWYRQALGQGPEFLTYFNYEAQQDKSGLPNDRFSAERPEGSISTLTIQRTEQRDSAMYRCASSLLNRVNEKLFFGSGTQLSVL.

The V gene is TRBV7-9, the J gene TRBJ2-3; TRBD2 agrees at 8 bases. The CDR3 consists of 17 residues. Germline V gene data show CDR1 as SEHNR and CDR2 as FQNEAQ (reference sequence). V shed 0 bases and J 3 bases; nucleotides not matched to a gene: 8. CDR3 amino acids: CASSLAFRTSRTDTQYF. CDR3 nucleotide sequence: TGTGCCAGCAGCTTAGCCTTTCGGACTAGCAGAACAGATACGCAGTATTTT.

As for this clone: The same CDR3 arises from other DNA sequences in this sample as well. This chain links TRBV19 with TRBJ2-1; tentative D call: TRBD2 (5 bases). This CDR3 contains 14 residues. The V end lost 4 bases, the J end lost 7 bases, and 14 bases lay between the germline ends. Germline V gene sequence: CDR1 LNHDA, CDR2 SQIVND (reference sequence). The CDR3 is CASSTLARGNEQFF. As DNA, the CDR3 is TGTGCCAGTAGTACCTTAGCCCGAGGGAATGAGCAGTTCTTC.

This chain joins TRBV19 and TRBJ2-7, with TRBD1 matching over 8 bases. The J segment lost 3 bases and the V segment lost 1 base, leaving 5 bases of the junction unmatched. Looked up from germline, CDR1 is LNHDA and CDR2 is SQIVND (reference sequence). The CDR3 is 15 residues long. The CDR3 here is CASSIGQGLGYEQYF. DNA for the CDR3: TGTGCCAGTAGTATAGGACAGGGGCTAGGCTACGAGCAGTACTTC. The entire variable domain, with the rest obtained from reference TRBV19 and TRBJ2-7, is as follows: DGGITQSPKYLFRKEGQNVTLSCEQNLNHDAMYWYRQDPGQGLRLIYYSQIVNDFQKGDIAEGYSVSREKKESFPLTVTSAQKNPTAFYLCASSIGQGLGYEQYFGPGTRLTVT.

This clone was seen more than once but under ten times. This chain connects TRBV28 to TRBJ1-1, with TRBD1 matching 9 bases. Germline CDR1 and CDR2: MDHEN and SYDVKM. This CDR3 has 14 amino acids. Trimming removed 6 bases from V and 4 bases from J; junction bases left unmatched: 6. DNA for the CDR3: TGTGCCAGCAGCACCGGGACAGGGCTCACTGAAGCTTTCTTT. It is translated as CASSTGTGLTEAFF. Full variable domain (rest looked up from reference TRBV28 and TRBJ1-1): DVKVTQSSRYLVKRTGEKVFLECVQDMDHENMFWYRQDPGLGLRLIYFSYDVKMKEKGDIPEGYSVSREKKERFSLILESASTNQTSMYLCASSTGTGLTEAFFGQGTRLTVV.

CDR3 amino acids: CASSSYGTSGGAADTQYF. CDR3 nucleotide sequence: TGCGCCAGCAGCTCTTACGGGACTAGCGGGGGAGCTGCAGATACGCAGTATTTT. This chain joins TRBV5-1 and TRBJ2-3; TRBD2 aligns across 14 bases. This CDR3 is 18 amino acids long. CDR1 SGHRS and CDR2 YFSETQ come from the germline V gene. V was pared by 3 bases and J by 4 bases, with 10 bases of the junction left unmatched.

The rearrangement links TRBV4-3 to TRBJ2-1; D not certain. This CDR3 comprises 16 residues. Trimming removed 1 base at V and 0 bases at J, with 10 bases between. The germline CDR1 and CDR2 sequences are LGHNA and YSLEER. The CDR3 region is CASSQGSLSSYNEQFF. The CDR3 nucleotides read TGCGCCAGCAGCCAAGGAAGCTTGAGCTCCTACAATGAGCAGTTCTTC.

The chain is built from TRBV5-6 and TRBJ1-5, with D possibly being TRBD1 (6 bases). Germline lookup yields CDR1 SGHDT and CDR2 YYEEEE. Trimming shortened V by 3 bases and J by 4 bases, and 20 bases separated the two germline ends. This CDR3 is 17 amino acids long. CDR3: CASSSVGGRGENQPQHF. The DNA of the CDR3 is TGTGCCAGCAGCTCCGTGGGGGGGCGAGGGGAAAATCAGCCCCAGCATTTT.

In this sample, this clone turned up once. V is TRBV15 and J is TRBJ1-5, with a tentative D call TRBD1 (5 bases). V lost 3 bases to trimming and J lost 5 bases, with 8 bases between them. CDR1 and CDR2 from the germline V gene are LNHNV and YYDKDF (reference sequence). The CDR3 contains 13 residues. CDR3 in DNA: TGTGCCACCAGCAGGGTAGGGGATCAGCCCCAGCATTTT. It yields the protein CATSRVGDQPQHF.

This clone has only one observation. The chain is built from TRBV6-5 and TRBJ1-5; D might be TRBD1 (6 bases). Trimming removed 3 bases at V and 6 bases at J, with 9 bases between. The germline V gene encodes CDR1 MNHEY and CDR2 SVGAGI. The length of the CDR3 is 13 residues. The DNA of the CDR3 is TGTGCCAGCAGTTATGGGGGCCGTCAGCCCCAGCATTTT. Translation gives CASSYGGRQPQHF.

This chain joins TRBV10-1 and TRBJ1-5; no firm D call. The CDR3 contains 17 residues. With 0 bases removed from V and 6 bases from J, the gap between germline ends came to 18 bases. Germline-derived CDR1 and CDR2 are WNHNN and SYGVQD (reference sequence). Here the CDR3 reads CASSESMPVRFGQPQHF. The CDR3 nucleotides read TGCGCCAGCAGTGAGTCGATGCCGGTCCGCTTTGGTCAGCCCCAGCATTTT.

V and J are TRBV5-6 and TRBJ2-3; D ambiguous. The germline CDR1 and CDR2 sequences are SGHDT and YYEEEE. Trimming removed 1 base at V and 4 bases at J, with 16 bases between. The CDR3 length is 16 residues. The CDR3 DNA follows: TGTGCCAGCAGCTTGAGGGTGGGGTTTCGAGCAGATACGCAGTATTTT. It translates to CASSLRVGFRADTQYF.

This rearrangement joins TRBV28 to TRBJ2-2; 8 bases are shared with TRBD1. The germline V gene encodes CDR1 MDHEN and CDR2 SYDVKM. CDR3 length: 15 residues. After removal of 5 bases from V and 7 bases from J, the junction contained 9 bases not matched to a gene. In DNA form, the CDR3 reads TGTGCCAGCAGTCCCCGGACAGGGACGGGCGGGGAGCTGTTTTTT. Protein sequence: CASSPRTGTGGELFF.

This clone was detected once. The chain joins TRBV12-5 to TRBJ1-1; D is ambiguous. This CDR3 comprises 11 residues. The germline gives CDR1 LGHNT, CDR2 FRNRAP. V was trimmed by 2 bases and J by 10 bases, leaving 8 bases between them. The CDR3 reads CASGLTEGAFF. In nucleotides, the CDR3 is TGTGCTAGTGGTTTGACGGAGGGAGCTTTCTTT.

The chain links TRBV29-1 to TRBJ2-1, with D perhaps TRBD1 or TRBD2 (5 bases each). CDR1 is SQVTM and CDR2 is ANQGSEA in the germline V gene. Trimming cost V 6 bases and J 2 bases, with 20 bases left between them. The CDR3 is 16 residues long. This CDR3 is CSVLGAGNSTYNEQFF. The CDR3 DNA follows: TGCAGCGTCCTCGGGGCAGGAAACTCAACCTACAATGAGCAGTTCTTC.

The V and J genes are TRBV7-9 and TRBJ1-5, with a possible D match to TRBD1 (6 bases). Germline values: CDR1 SEHNR, CDR2 FQNEAQ (reference sequence). Trimming shortened V by 6 bases and J by 7 bases, and 13 bases separated the two germline ends. This CDR3 contains 13 residues. CDR3: CASSMGAGQPQHF. In DNA form, the CDR3 reads TGTGCCAGCAGTATGGGGGCAGGACAGCCCCAGCATTTT.

The chain employs TRBV6-9 and TRBJ2-7, with 7 bases matching TRBD1. Germline V gene lookup returns CDR1 MNHGY and CDR2 SVAAGI. The CDR3 loop spans 16 amino acids. The V gene end was trimmed by 0 bases and the J gene end by 3 bases; junction bases not matched to a gene: 8. DNA of the CDR3: TGTGCCAGCAGTTATTCAGGAAATTACAGGGGCTACGAGCAGTACTTC. It specifies CASSYSGNYRGYEQYF.